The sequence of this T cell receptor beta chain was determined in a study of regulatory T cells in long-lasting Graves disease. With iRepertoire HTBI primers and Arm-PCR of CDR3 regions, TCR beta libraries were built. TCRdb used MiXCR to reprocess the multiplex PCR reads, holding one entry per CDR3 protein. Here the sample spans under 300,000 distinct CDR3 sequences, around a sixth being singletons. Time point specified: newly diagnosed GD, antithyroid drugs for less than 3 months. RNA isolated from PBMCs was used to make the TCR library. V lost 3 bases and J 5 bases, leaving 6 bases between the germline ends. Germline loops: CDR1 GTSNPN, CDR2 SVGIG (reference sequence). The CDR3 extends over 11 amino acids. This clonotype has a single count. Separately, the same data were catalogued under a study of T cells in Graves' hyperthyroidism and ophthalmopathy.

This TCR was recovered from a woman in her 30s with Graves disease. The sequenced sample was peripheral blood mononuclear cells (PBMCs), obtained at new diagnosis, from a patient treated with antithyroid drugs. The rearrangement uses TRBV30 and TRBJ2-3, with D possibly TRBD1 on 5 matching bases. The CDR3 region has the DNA TGTGCCTGGAGCAGGGAAGATACGCAGTATTTT. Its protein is CAWSREDTQYF.